These 32 T cell receptor beta chains came from one sample sequenced in a study of monozygotic twins with inflammatory bowel disease. TCRdb re-called the 5' RACE reads, yielding one record per CDR3 amino acid sequence without DNA. The ten top clones account for 1.5% to 2%, within a sample of roughly 200,000 distinct CDR3 sequences. Material for sequencing was blood. These receptors were collected from a human donor with ulcerative colitis or Crohn's disease, or a healthy co-twin of an affected twin (not recorded which).

The rearrangement uses TRBV5-1 and TRBJ2-7; TCRdb proposes TRBD1, but this gene call is untestable without DNA. Germline V lookup: CDR1 SGHRS, CDR2 YFSETQ. This CDR3 is 16 amino acids long. The CDR3 reads CASSLVSGTVTYEQYF. Together with reference TRBV5-1 and TRBJ2-7, the CDR3 gives the full variable domain: KAGVTQTPRYLIKTRGQQVTLSCSPISGHRSVSWYQQTPGQGLQFLFEYFSETQRNKGNFPGRFSGRQFSNSRSEMNVSTLELGDSALYLCASSLVSGTVTYEQYFGPGTRLTVT.

This chain links TRBV27 with TRBJ2-1; the TCRdb D gene call, TRBD2, has no DNA to confirm it. Germline V gene data show CDR1 as MNHEY and CDR2 as SMNVEV (reference sequence). The CDR3 extends over 17 amino acids. CDR3 region: CASSFRRAGDHYNEQFF.

V gene TRBV7-2 combines with J gene TRBJ2-1; TCRdb outputs TRBD2, but without DNA this stays unchecked. The CDR3 covers 14 residues. Germline CDR1 SGHTA, CDR2 FQGNSA. The CDR3: CASNNERAYNEQFF. The full variable domain, completed using reference TRBV7-2 and TRBJ2-1, is GAGVSQSPSNKVTEKGKDVELRCDPISGHTALYWYRQSLGQGLEFLIYFQGNSAPDKSGLPSDRFSAERTGGSVSTLTIQRTQQEDSAVYLCASNNERAYNEQFFGPGTRLTVL.

This sequence joins TRBV20-1 and TRBJ2-7. Germline CDR1 DFQATT, CDR2 SNEGSKA (reference sequence). This CDR3 region has 14 residues. The CDR3 region is CSARRVTGSYEQYF.

The chain links TRBV5-1 to TRBJ2-7; the D call from TCRdb, TRBD1, cannot be confirmed without DNA. The CDR3 runs 15 residues. The germline gives CDR1 SGHRS, CDR2 YFSETQ. CDR3 sequence: CASSETDRGFHEQYF.

The rearrangement joins TRBV5-1 to TRBJ2-1; the D call of TRBD2 rests on TCRdb alone, since no DNA is present to check it. This CDR3 has 16 residues. Germline V lookup: CDR1 SGHRS, CDR2 YFSETQ. This CDR3 reads CASSESGAGLYNEQFF.

The V gene is TRBV29-1, the J gene TRBJ1-1. There are 13 residues in the CDR3. Germline values: CDR1 SQVTM, CDR2 ANQGSEA. The CDR3 spells CSVDPAGSTEAFF.

The genes are TRBV7-2 and TRBJ1-2; TCRdb designates TRBD1, a call that cannot be tested without DNA. Looked up from germline, CDR1 is SGHTA and CDR2 is FQGNSA. The CDR3 loop spans 14 amino acids. CDR3 region: CASSLASRIYGYTF.

This chain joins TRBV12-3 or TRBV12-4 and TRBJ2-7. The CDR3 spans 12 residues. The CDR3: CASSLMDYEQYF.

The rearrangement joins TRBV7-6 to TRBJ2-1; TCRdb's D call, TRBD2, is unchecked because there is no DNA. The CDR3 is made up of 17 amino acids. The germline V gene encodes CDR1 SGHVS and CDR2 FNYEAQ. The CDR3 reads CASSSGTSGGSYNEQFF.

V is TRBV5-8 and J is TRBJ2-1; TCRdb's D call, TRBD1, is unchecked because there is no DNA. The CDR3 loop spans 16 amino acids. Germline values: CDR1 SGHTS, CDR2 YDEGEE. The CDR3 loop is CASSPFKGGGYNEQFF.

The CDR3: CASSPDRVGANVLTF. This chain uses TRBV7-6 with TRBJ2-6; checking the TCRdb D call of TRBD1 is not possible without DNA. The CDR3 is 15 residues long. Per the germline V gene, CDR1 is SGHVS and CDR2 is FNYEAQ. The full variable domain, in which reference TRBV7-6 and TRBJ2-6 provide the parts outside the CDR3, is GAGVSQSPRYKVTKRGQDVALRCDPISGHVSLYWYRQALGQGPEFLTYFNYEAQQDKSGLPNDRFSAERPEGSISTLTIQRTEQRDSAMYRCASSPDRVGANVLTFGAGSRLTVL.

The rearrangement uses TRBV20-1 and TRBJ2-2; TCRdb indicates TRBD1, and absent DNA this call remains unverified. Germline lookup yields CDR1 DFQATT and CDR2 SNEGSKA (reference sequence). The CDR3 covers 13 residues. CDR3 in amino acids: CSARGPNTGELFF.

The chain has TRBV7-8 and TRBJ2-7. Germline V gene data show CDR1 as SGHVS and CDR2 as FQNEAQ. The length of the CDR3 is 13 residues. The CDR3: CASSLVGTYEQYF. The variable domain in full, completed from reference TRBV7-8 and TRBJ2-7, reads GAGVSQSPRYKVAKRGQDVALRCDPISGHVSLFWYQQALGQGPEFLTYFQNEAQLDKSGLPSDRFFAERPEGSVSTLKIQRTQQEDSAVYLCASSLVGTYEQYFGPGTRLTVT.

The V and J genes are TRBV20-1 and TRBJ2-7; TCRdb reports TRBD1, a call that lacks DNA to check it against. In germline, CDR1 is DFQATT, CDR2 SNEGSKA (reference sequence). This CDR3 has 15 amino acids. The CDR3 loop reads CSALTRDRRLYEQYF.

V is TRBV4-2 and J is TRBJ2-3; no DNA is available, so the TRBD1 call from TCRdb remains unchecked. Germline-derived CDR1 and CDR2 are LGHNA and YNFKEQ. This CDR3 contains 15 residues. This CDR3 reads CASSPQQTDTDTQYF.

The J gene is TRBJ2-3, the V gene TRBV5-1; TCRdb returns TRBD2, unconfirmable since there is no DNA. Germline CDR1 reads SGHRS; CDR2 reads YFSETQ. This CDR3 has 19 amino acids. CDR3 sequence: CASRVDYSQTRWVTDTQYF.

V and J are TRBV7-2 and TRBJ1-5; TCRdb indicates TRBD1, and absent DNA this call remains unverified. This CDR3 has 15 amino acids. Germline CDR1 SGHTA, CDR2 FQGNSA. CDR3: CASSLGGEINQPQHF.

The rearrangement joins TRBV5-1 to TRBJ2-2; the D gene TCRdb calls, TRBD1, cannot be checked with no DNA. The CDR3 runs to 19 residues. CDR1 is SGHRS and CDR2 is YFSETQ in the germline V gene. The chain's CDR3 is CASSLAPFGAGGFTGELFF.

The chain has TRBV10-2 and TRBJ2-2. Looked up from germline, CDR1 is WSHSY and CDR2 is SAAADI. This CDR3 contains 14 residues. The CDR3 loop is CASRNSKMTGELFF.

The rearrangement links TRBV3-1 to TRBJ2-1; the TCRdb D gene call, TRBD1, has no DNA to confirm it. This CDR3 is built from 17 residues. Germline CDR1 reads LGHDT; CDR2 reads YNNKEL (reference sequence). CDR3 region: CASSQSGGQMSYNEQFF.

J is TRBJ1-5 and V is TRBV6-2 or TRBV6-3. Germline-derived CDR1 and CDR2 are MNHEY and SVGEGT. This CDR3 is 13 amino acids long. The CDR3 is CASRQDSNQPQHF.

The chain couples TRBV5-1 to TRBJ2-1. In germline, CDR1 is SGHRS, CDR2 YFSETQ. The CDR3 is made up of 13 amino acids. The CDR3 sequence is CASSVDGIHEQFF.

The chain combines TRBV25-1 with TRBJ1-2. The V gene's germline CDR1 is MGHDK and CDR2 SYGVNS. The CDR3 spans 12 residues. The CDR3 sequence is CASSGKSHGYTF.

V usage is TRBV12-3 or TRBV12-4 and J usage is TRBJ2-7; the TCRdb D gene call, TRBD2, has no DNA to confirm it. The CDR3 consists of 16 residues. This CDR3 is CASSLAGGGLSYEQYF.

The V gene is TRBV5-4, the J gene TRBJ2-5; absent DNA, TCRdb's TRBD1 call cannot be checked. There are 17 residues in the CDR3. Germline V CDR1 and CDR2: SGHNT, YYREEE (reference sequence). This CDR3 is CASSPVQGAGSLETQYF.

The chain joins TRBV12-3 or TRBV12-4 to TRBJ2-3. This CDR3 is built from 12 residues. CDR3 protein: CASSSPTDTQYF.

This sequence joins TRBV29-1 and TRBJ1-1. This CDR3 is built from 11 residues. Germline CDR1 reads SQVTM; CDR2 reads ANQGSEA. The CDR3 spells CSIRRDTEAFF.

The chain joins TRBV24-1 to TRBJ1-5; TCRdb's D gene call, TRBD1, goes unchecked for lack of DNA. There are 16 residues in the CDR3. The germline gives CDR1 KGHDR, CDR2 SFDVKD. This CDR3 is CATSDEQGWRNQPQHF.

The chain employs TRBV20-1 and TRBJ2-1; lacking DNA, the TRBD2 call made by TCRdb goes unchecked. The CDR3 spans 14 residues. Germline V lookup: CDR1 DFQATT, CDR2 SNEGSKA (reference sequence). The chain's CDR3 is CSALGTGLNNEQFF.

This CDR3 is CASSELANEQFF. The V and J genes are TRBV6-1 and TRBJ2-1; TCRdb's D gene call, TRBD2, goes unchecked for lack of DNA. The length of the CDR3 is 12 residues. Germline lookup yields CDR1 MNHNS and CDR2 SASEGT.

This chain uses TRBV20-1 with TRBJ1-2. The CDR3 covers 13 residues. The germline V gene has CDR1 DFQATT and CDR2 SNEGSKA (reference sequence). The CDR3 here is CSAGLQTTYGYTF.